This T cell receptor (beta chain) was recorded in a study of naive and memory T cell subsets. There are many counts of this clonotype. The germline V gene has CDR1 SGHNT and CDR2 YYREEE (reference sequence). V lost 4 bases, J lost 5 bases, and 9 bases stayed unmatched. This CDR3 is built from 16 residues. Both TRBC1 and TRBC2 were covered by a beta constant-region primer of two equimolar oligonucleotides. Ligated cDNA was amplified by four rounds of PCR with nested alpha and beta constant-region primers and SP2. TCRdb re-called the UMI-ligation and nested PCR reads through MiXCR, storing one row per CDR3 protein. The sample lists about 18,000 distinct CDR3 sequences, just over 8.5% occurring once.

The chain employs TRBV5-4 and TRBJ2-3; 11 bases match TRBD2. The source is a human donor in good health. The sample was central memory CD8+ T cells from blood. The CDR3: CASSLKTSGVGDTQYF. CDR3 bases: TGTGCCAGCAGCCTCAAGACTAGCGGGGTGGGAGATACGCAGTATTTT.